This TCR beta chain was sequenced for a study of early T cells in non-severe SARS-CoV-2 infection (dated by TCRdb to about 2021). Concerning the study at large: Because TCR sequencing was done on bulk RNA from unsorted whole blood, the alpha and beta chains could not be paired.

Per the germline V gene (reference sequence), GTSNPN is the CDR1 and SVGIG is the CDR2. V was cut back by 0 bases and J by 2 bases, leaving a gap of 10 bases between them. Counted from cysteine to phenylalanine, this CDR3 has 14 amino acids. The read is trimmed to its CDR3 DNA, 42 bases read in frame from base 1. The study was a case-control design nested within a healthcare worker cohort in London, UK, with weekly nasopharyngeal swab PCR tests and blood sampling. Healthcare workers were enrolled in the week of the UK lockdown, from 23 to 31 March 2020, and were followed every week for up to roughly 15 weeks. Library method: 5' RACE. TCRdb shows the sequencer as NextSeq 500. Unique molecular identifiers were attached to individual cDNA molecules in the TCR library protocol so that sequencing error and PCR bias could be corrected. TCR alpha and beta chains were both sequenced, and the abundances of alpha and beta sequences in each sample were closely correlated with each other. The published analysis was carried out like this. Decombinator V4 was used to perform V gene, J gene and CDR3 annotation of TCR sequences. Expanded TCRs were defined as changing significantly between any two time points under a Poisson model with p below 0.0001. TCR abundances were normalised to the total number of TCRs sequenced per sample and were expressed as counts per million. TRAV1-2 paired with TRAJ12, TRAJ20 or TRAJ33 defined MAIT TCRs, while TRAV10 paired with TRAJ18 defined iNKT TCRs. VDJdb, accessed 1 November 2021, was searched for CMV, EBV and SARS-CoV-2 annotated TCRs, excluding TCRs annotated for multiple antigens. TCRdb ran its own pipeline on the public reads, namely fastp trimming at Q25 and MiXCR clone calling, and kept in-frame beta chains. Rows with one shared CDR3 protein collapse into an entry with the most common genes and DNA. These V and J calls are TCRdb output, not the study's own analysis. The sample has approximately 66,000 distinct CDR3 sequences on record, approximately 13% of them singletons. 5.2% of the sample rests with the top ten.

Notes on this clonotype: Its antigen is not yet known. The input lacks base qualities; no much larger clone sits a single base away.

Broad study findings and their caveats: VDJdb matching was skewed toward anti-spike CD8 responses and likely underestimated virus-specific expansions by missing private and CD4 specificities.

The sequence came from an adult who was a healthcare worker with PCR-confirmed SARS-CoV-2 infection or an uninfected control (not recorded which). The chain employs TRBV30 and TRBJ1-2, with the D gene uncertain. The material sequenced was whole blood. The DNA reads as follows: TGTGCCTGGAGTGTAGGCCACCGCAACTATGGCTACACCTTC. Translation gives CAWSVGHRNYGYTF. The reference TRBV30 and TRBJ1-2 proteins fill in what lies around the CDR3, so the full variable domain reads SQTIHQWPATLVQPVGSPLSLECTVEGTSNPNLYWYRQAAGRGLQLLFYSVGIGQISSEVPQNLSASRPQDRQFILSSKKLLLSDSGFYLCAWSVGHRNYGYTFGSGTRLTVV.